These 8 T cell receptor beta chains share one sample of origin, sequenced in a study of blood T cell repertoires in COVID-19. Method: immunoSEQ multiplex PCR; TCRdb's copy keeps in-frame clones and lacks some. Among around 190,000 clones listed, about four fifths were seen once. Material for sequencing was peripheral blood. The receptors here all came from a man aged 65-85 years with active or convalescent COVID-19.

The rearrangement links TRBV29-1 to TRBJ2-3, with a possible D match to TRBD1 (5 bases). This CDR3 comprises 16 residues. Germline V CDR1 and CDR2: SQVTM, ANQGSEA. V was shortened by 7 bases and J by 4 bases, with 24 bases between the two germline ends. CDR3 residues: CSAVGMGSKGADTQYF. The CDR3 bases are TGCAGCGCTGTGGGTATGGGCTCCAAAGGGGCAGATACGCAGTATTTT.

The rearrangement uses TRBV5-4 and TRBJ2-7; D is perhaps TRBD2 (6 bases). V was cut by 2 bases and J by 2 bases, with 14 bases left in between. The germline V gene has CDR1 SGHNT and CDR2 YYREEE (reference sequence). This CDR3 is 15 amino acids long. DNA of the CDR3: TGTGCCAGCAGCTTCCCCCGGGGGACCACCTACGAGCAGTACTTC. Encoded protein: CASSFPRGTTYEQYF.

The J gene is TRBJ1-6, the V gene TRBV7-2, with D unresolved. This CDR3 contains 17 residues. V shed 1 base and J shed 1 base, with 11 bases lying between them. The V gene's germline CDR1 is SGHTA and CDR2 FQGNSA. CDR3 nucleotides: TGTGCCAGCAGCTTAGGCAGTTCTAGTTCCTATAATTCACCCCTCCACTTT. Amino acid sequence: CASSLGSSSSYNSPLHF.

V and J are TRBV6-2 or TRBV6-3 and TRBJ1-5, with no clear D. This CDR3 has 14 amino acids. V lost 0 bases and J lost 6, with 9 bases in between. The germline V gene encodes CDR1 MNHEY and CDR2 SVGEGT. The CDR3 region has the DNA TGTGCCAGCAGTTACTCCGGGGAGAGTCAGCCCCAGCATTTT. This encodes CASSYSGESQPQHF.

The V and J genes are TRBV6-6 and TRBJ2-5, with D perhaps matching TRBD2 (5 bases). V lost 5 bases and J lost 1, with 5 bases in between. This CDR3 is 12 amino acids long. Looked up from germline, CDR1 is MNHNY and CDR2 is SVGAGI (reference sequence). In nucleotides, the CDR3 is TGTGCCAGCAGTGCGGGCCAAGAGACCCAGTACTTC. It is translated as CASSAGQETQYF.

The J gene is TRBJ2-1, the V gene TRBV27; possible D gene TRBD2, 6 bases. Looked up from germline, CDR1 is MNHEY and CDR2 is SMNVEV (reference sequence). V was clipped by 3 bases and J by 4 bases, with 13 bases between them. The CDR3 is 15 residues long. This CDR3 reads CASSFKGGGYNEQFF. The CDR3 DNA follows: TGTGCCAGCAGTTTCAAGGGAGGTGGTTACAATGAGCAGTTCTTC.

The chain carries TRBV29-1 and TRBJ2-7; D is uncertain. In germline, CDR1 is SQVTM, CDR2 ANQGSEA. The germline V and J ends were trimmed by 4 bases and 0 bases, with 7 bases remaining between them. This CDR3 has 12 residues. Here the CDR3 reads CSVVDNSYEQYF. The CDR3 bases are TGCAGCGTTGTTGACAACTCCTACGAGCAGTACTTC.

Here the CDR3 DNA reads TGTGCCAGCAGCCAGATGGACAGTGATAATGAAAAACTGTTTTTT. This translates into CASSQMDSDNEKLFF. The chain has TRBV4-2 and TRBJ1-4; a possible D gene is TRBD1 (6 bases). The germline gives CDR1 LGHNA, CDR2 YNFKEQ. With 3 bases removed from V and 4 bases from J, the gap between germline ends came to 12 bases. The CDR3 extends over 15 amino acids.